What follows is one TCR beta chain and its context. The sample is drawn from a study of OX40 agonist ivuxolimab in advanced cancers. Autoimmune disease history or systemic immunosuppression led to patient exclusion. CDR1 MNHEY and CDR2 SMNVEV come from the germline V gene (reference sequence). The CDR3 is 15 amino acids. The V and J ends lost 8 bases and 2 bases, in that order; junction bases with no gene match: 4. Sequenced by immunoSEQ multiplex PCR; TCRdb stores in-frame clones only, minus some. This sample has 65,000 to 100,000 clones, with 91% found just once. This material consisted of CD4+ or CD8+ T cells sorted from blood, taken in a trial of the OX40 agonist ivuxolimab. The chain recombines TRBV27 with TRBJ2-2; 11 nucleotides line up with TRBD2. The source of this sequence is an adult with an advanced solid tumor such as melanoma, head and neck, liver or kidney cancer. CDR3 amino acids: CASCSGRANTGELFF. CDR3 nucleotide sequence: TGTGCCAGCTGTAGCGGGAGGGCCAACACCGGGGAGCTGTTTTTT.